Sequencing of this T cell receptor (beta chain) was carried out in a study of blood T cell repertoires in COVID-19. Study background: Sites across the United States, Italy and Spain contributed samples from acute and convalescent COVID-19. PBMCs, B-cell-depleted T cells, or T cells were the source of the cDNA or gDNA that made up the material.

TCRdb keeps only in-frame clones here, not all; method: immunoSEQ multiplex PCR. The repertoire has 390,000 or so clones, roughly four fifths of them found once; the top ten carry 5% to 5.5%. This CDR3 comprises 15 residues. Germline V CDR1 and CDR2: MNHEY, SVGAGI. The germline V and J ends were trimmed by 0 bases and 3 bases, with 9 bases remaining between them. This sequence joins TRBV6-5 and TRBJ1-5; D gene ambiguous. Sequenced: PBMCs or T cells enriched from blood (not recorded which). The receptor's source is a woman aged 50 to 60 who had recovered from COVID-19. CDR3 coding DNA: TGTGCCAGCAGTTACTCGACGGGTCCCAATCAGCCCCAGCATTTT. Amino acids: CASSYSTGPNQPQHF.